This TCR beta chain was documented in a study of cytomegalovirus exposure and HLA in healthy donors. Findings and caveats of the study: The authors assumed roughly uniform sequencing depth across donors for presence/absence analyses.

As to this clone: What it binds is not known.

V was pared by 5 bases and J by 4 bases, with 6 bases of the junction left unmatched. The germline gives CDR1 SGHRS, CDR2 YFSETQ. The CDR3 sequence is 14 residues long. PCR amplification relied on 60 Vbeta primers (plus 13 Jbeta primers). The method was immunoSEQ multiplex PCR; TCRdb's version includes in-frame clones alone and lacks a portion of them. The sample shows about 130,000 clones, around four fifths of them seen only once. The clonotype comes from a boy younger than 10 in good health and CMV-seronegative. The chain recombines TRBV5-1 with TRBJ2-1; 7 bases are shared with TRBD1. The sequenced sample was PBMCs. The CDR3 DNA reads as TGCGCCAGCAGGTCCGGGACAGATTACAATGAGCAGTTCTTC. The encoded protein is CASRSGTDYNEQFF.